Each of the 25 T cell receptor beta chains below was sequenced from the same sample in a study of cytomegalovirus exposure and HLA in healthy donors. Clones were sequenced by immunoSEQ multiplex PCR, and TCRdb holds only the in-frame ones, with some missing. In the table there are approximately 200,000 clones, roughly 80% of which are singletons. Sequencing used PBMCs. The receptors were sampled from a man between 18 and 29 years old in good health and CMV-seropositive.

With regard to this clone: Other DNA sequences in the sample encode the same CDR3. The J gene is TRBJ2-2, the V gene TRBV2; 7 positions match TRBD2. This CDR3 region has 13 residues. V dropped 3 bases and J dropped 5; count of bases not matched to a gene: 0. Germline V gene sequence: CDR1 SNHLY, CDR2 FYNNEI. CDR3 sequence reads: CASSERGTGELFF. The CDR3 DNA follows: TGTGCCAGCAGTGAGCGGGGGACCGGGGAGCTGTTTTTT.

The chain combines TRBV12-5 with TRBJ2-3; 7 bases align to TRBD1. This CDR3 region has 14 residues. After removal of 3 bases from V and 1 base from J, the junction contained 1 base not matched to a gene. Germline-derived CDR1 and CDR2 are LGHNT and FRNRAP. CDR3: CASGFQGGTDTQYF. Written as DNA, the CDR3 is TGTGCTAGTGGTTTCCAGGGGGGCACAGATACGCAGTATTTT. The full variable domain, with the rest looked up from reference TRBV12-5 and TRBJ2-3, is DARVTQTPRHKVTEMGQEVTMRCQPILGHNTVFWYRQTMMQGLELLAYFRNRAPLDDSGMPKDRFSAEMPDATLATLKIQPSEPRDSAVYFCASGFQGGTDTQYFGPGTRLTVL.

This chain uses TRBV27 with TRBJ2-5; 12 positions agree with TRBD2. CDR1 is MNHEY, CDR2 SMNVEV, per germline (reference sequence). The CDR3 has 16 amino acids. V lost 4 bases to trimming and J lost 4 bases; unmatched junction nucleotides: 7. CDR3 in amino acids: CASSYLRTSGVETQYF. The CDR3 DNA reads as TGTGCCAGCAGTTACCTTCGGACTAGCGGGGTAGAGACCCAGTACTTC.

The V and J genes are TRBV5-1 and TRBJ2-3, with 14 nucleotides matching TRBD2. CDR3 length equals 15 residues. Trimming removed 3 bases from V and 5 bases from J; junction bases left unmatched: 2. Germline assignment: CDR1 SGHRS and CDR2 YFSETQ. CDR3 sequence: CASSSGLAGVDTQYF. CDR3 DNA sequence: TGCGCCAGCAGCTCGGGACTAGCGGGAGTAGATACGCAGTATTTT.

CDR3 DNA sequence: TGTGCCAGCAGCTTTCGACAGGTAGATACGCAGTATTTT. It is translated as CASSFRQVDTQYF. The genes are TRBV9 and TRBJ2-3, with a weak D call TRBD1 (6 bases). Trimming removed 4 bases at V and 5 bases at J, with 11 bases between. This CDR3 comprises 13 residues. CDR1 and CDR2 (germline): SGDLS, YYNGEE.

The rearrangement joins TRBV4-2 to TRBJ2-6; D might be TRBD1 (5 bases). Germline V lookup: CDR1 LGHNA, CDR2 YNFKEQ. The CDR3 covers 15 residues. V was clipped by 6 bases and J by 1 base, with 10 bases between them. CDR3 DNA: TGTGCCAGCAGGTACCAGGGTTCTGGGGCCAACGTCCTGACTTTC. This translates into CASRYQGSGANVLTF.

Regarding this clone: One end of the junction does not line up with germline, which may come from a read error. The chain carries TRBV6-5 and TRBJ1-3; D perhaps matches TRBD1 (5 bases). Germline CDR1 is MNHEY and CDR2 is SVGAGI. This CDR3 has 13 amino acids. For the CDR3, the DNA is TGTGCCAGCAGTTACTCTGGGGGGTCACTTCCCCTTTTT. Protein product: CASSYSGGSLPLF.

This clone is a singleton in its sample. V and J are TRBV19 and TRBJ2-7; 9 bases match TRBD2. Losses at the gene ends were 10 bases for V and 5 bases for J; bases not matched to a gene: 12. This CDR3 comprises 14 residues. Germline CDR1 and CDR2: LNHDA and SQIVND (reference sequence). The CDR3 loop reads CATTAGGSIHEQYF. CDR3 DNA sequence: TGTGCCACCACAGCGGGAGGCTCCATCCACGAGCAGTACTTC.

This chain uses TRBV5-1 with TRBJ1-1; 7 bases align to TRBD1. This CDR3 is built from 15 residues. The J segment lost 2 bases and the V segment lost 1 base, leaving 5 bases of the junction unmatched. Germline CDR1 is SGHRS and CDR2 is YFSETQ. CDR3: CASSLRQGVNTEAFF. The CDR3 bases are TGCGCCAGCAGCTTGCGGCAGGGGGTAAACACTGAAGCTTTCTTT.

The V and J genes are TRBV30 and TRBJ2-7, with 9 nucleotides matching TRBD2. Germline CDR1 is GTSNPN and CDR2 is SVGIG (reference sequence). This CDR3 region has 15 residues. Trimming took 3 bases from V and 5 from J; bases not matched to a gene: 11. The CDR3 reads CAWRSSAGGLNEQYF. The CDR3 nucleotides are TGTGCCTGGAGGAGTAGTGCGGGAGGGCTAAACGAGCAGTACTTC.

DNA of the CDR3: TGTGCCAGCAGCGAGGGAGGATACGAGCAGTACTTC. Its protein is CASSEGGYEQYF. The genes are TRBV7-2 and TRBJ2-7, with a possible D match to TRBD2 (6 bases). Germline V gene lookup returns CDR1 SGHTA and CDR2 FQGNSA. The CDR3 covers 12 residues. The V gene lost 5 bases and the J gene lost 4 bases, with 9 bases spanning the gap.

The chain links TRBV30 to TRBJ2-3; unclear D gene. V lost 0 bases, J lost 2 bases, and 9 bases lay in between. This CDR3 region has 14 residues. Looked up from germline, CDR1 is GTSNPN and CDR2 is SVGIG (reference sequence). CDR3 DNA sequence: TGTGCCTGGAGTGTACTGCGGAACACAGATACGCAGTATTTT. This sequence encodes CAWSVLRNTDTQYF.

Here the CDR3 DNA reads TGTGCCAGCAGCCAAGGGGACATGAACACCGGGGAGCTGTTTTTT. Translation: CASSQGDMNTGELFF. The genes are TRBV7-6 and TRBJ2-2; TRBD1 might be the D (6 bases). Germline values: CDR1 SGHVS, CDR2 FNYEAQ. V was pared by 5 bases and J by 1 base, with 11 bases between. The CDR3 sequence is 15 residues long.

This clone was counted once. The J gene is TRBJ1-4, the V gene TRBV29-1; 7 bases match TRBD1. CDR1 is SQVTM, CDR2 ANQGSEA, per germline. The length of the CDR3 is 14 residues. The junction had 11 bases not matched to a gene; V was cut back by 6 bases and J by 7 bases. The CDR3 loop is CSVAVAGGGEKLFF. CDR3 in DNA: TGCAGCGTCGCCGTCGCAGGGGGTGGTGAAAAACTGTTTTTT.

This CDR3 reads CASSTTQGTTNEKLFF. The CDR3 DNA is TGTGCCAGCAGTACGACGCAGGGGACAACTAATGAAAAACTGTTTTTT. The gene calls are TRBV28 and TRBJ1-4; possibly TRBD1 for D (6 bases). This CDR3 is built from 16 residues. Germline V CDR1 and CDR2: MDHEN, SYDVKM. V lost 5 bases and J 0 bases, leaving 13 bases between the germline ends.

V usage is TRBV29-1 and J usage is TRBJ2-5; 9 bases line up with TRBD2. CDR1 is SQVTM and CDR2 is ANQGSEA in the germline V gene. This CDR3 is built from 13 residues. Trimming at V came to 3 bases and at J to 4 bases, leaving 3 bases not matched to a gene. CDR3 bases: TGCAGCGTTGATGCACTAGCGGGAGAGACCCAGTACTTC. Residues: CSVDALAGETQYF.

This clone was observed a single time. The chain links TRBV7-2 to TRBJ2-1, with 9 nucleotides matching TRBD2. The CDR3 has 14 amino acids. J lost 3 bases, V lost 4 bases, and 1 base had no gene match. In germline, CDR1 is SGHTA, CDR2 FQGNSA. The CDR3 spells CASSSLAGYNEQFF. In DNA form, the CDR3 reads TGTGCCAGCAGCTCACTAGCGGGCTACAATGAGCAGTTCTTC.

This clone turned up a few times. The genes are TRBV28 and TRBJ1-5; D remains ambiguous. Germline CDR1 is MDHEN and CDR2 is SYDVKM. V was cut by 6 bases and J by 6 bases, with 15 bases left in between. CDR3 length: 14 amino acids. The CDR3 DNA reads TGTGCCAGCAGACCGGTGGGCCATGGTCAGCCCCAGCATTTT. Translation: CASRPVGHGQPQHF.

The V and J genes are TRBV7-9 and TRBJ2-7; D perhaps matches TRBD2 (5 bases). The germline V gene has CDR1 SEHNR and CDR2 FQNEAQ (reference sequence). V lost 2 bases and J lost 3, with 14 bases in between. There are 15 residues in the CDR3. CDR3 residues: CASSLWTGSNYEQYF. CDR3 DNA sequence: TGTGCCAGCAGCTTATGGACTGGCAGTAACTACGAGCAGTACTTC.

This clone was observed a few times. The rearrangement links TRBV5-4 to TRBJ2-7, with TRBD1 matching over 11 bases. The V and J ends lost 4 bases and 5 bases, in that order; junction bases with no gene match: 5. Germline CDR1 SGHNT, CDR2 YYREEE (reference sequence). The CDR3 is made up of 14 amino acids. The CDR3 nucleotides read TGTGCCAGCAGCATAAGGACAGGGGGCCACGAGCAGTACTTC. Its protein is CASSIRTGGHEQYF.

This clone has at least ten counts. This CDR3 reads CASSQDGPASGASREQYF. The DNA of the CDR3 is TGCGCCAGCAGCCAAGATGGGCCCGCTAGCGGGGCGTCTCGGGAGCAGTACTTC. The chain recombines TRBV4-1 with TRBJ2-7, with 9 bases matching TRBD2. Germline lookup yields CDR1 MGHRA and CDR2 YSYEKL. The CDR3 consists of 18 residues. Trimming cost V 0 bases and J 7 bases; bases outside gene matches: 16.

The chain employs TRBV10-3 and TRBJ2-1, with TRBD1 identical over 7 bases. The CDR3 runs 13 residues. J gave up 7 bases and V 6 bases, and 6 bases lay outside the gene matches. CDR1 ENHRY and CDR2 SYGVKD come from the germline V gene. Here the CDR3 DNA reads TGTGCCATCAGACCGTCACAGGGGAATGAGCAGTTCTTC. Amino acids: CAIRPSQGNEQFF.

The V call is TRBV29-1, the J call TRBJ1-1; the D gene is possibly TRBD1 (5 bases). The CDR3 sequence is 14 residues long. V was trimmed by 8 bases and J by 1 base, leaving 17 bases between them. Germline lookup yields CDR1 SQVTM and CDR2 ANQGSEA. CDR3: CSTAGGTANTEAFF. The CDR3, as DNA: TGCAGCACCGCCGGAGGGACGGCGAACACTGAAGCTTTCTTT.

V gene TRBV9 combines with J gene TRBJ1-2; 11 bases are shared with TRBD1. The CDR3 runs 14 residues. Per the germline V gene, CDR1 is SGDLS and CDR2 is YYNGEE. V was pared by 3 bases and J by 5 bases, with 3 bases of the junction left unmatched. The CDR3 nucleotides are TGTGCCAGCAGCGGTTGGGACAGGGGGTATGGCTACACCTTC. Translating it yields CASSGWDRGYGYTF.

The sample holds a few counts of this clone. The gene calls are TRBV5-1 and TRBJ1-5, with D hard to call. V lost 6 bases to trimming and J lost 1 base, with 14 bases between them. CDR3 length: 15 amino acids. Germline-derived CDR1 and CDR2 are SGHRS and YFSETQ. The CDR3 spells CASTDTPFSNQPQHF. The CDR3, as DNA: TGCGCCAGCACCGACACACCCTTCAGCAATCAGCCCCAGCATTTT.